This paragraph reports one T cell receptor beta chain. No cognate antigen has been identified for it. For each CD8+ T cell subset, flow sorting was done in triplicate, and under 350,000 cells per subset went directly into RLT lysis buffer. Naive CD8+ T cells were defined stringently as CD45RO-CCR7+CD27+CD95- to exclude memory contaminants. Peripheral blood mononuclear cells were isolated from buffy coats using standard density gradient centrifugation. A FACSAria III was used to flow-sort naive CD8+ T cells into CXCR3-negative and CXCR3-positive populations. An RNeasy Mini Kit was used to extract total RNA from the sorted cells. Sequencing used a NextSeq 550. The Human TCR Profiling Kit (MiLaboratory) was used to make UMI-labeled 5' RACE TRB cDNA libraries. The full amount of extracted RNA was used for cDNA synthesis, and the full amount of resulting cDNA was used for PCR amplification. Libraries were prepared in parallel with an identical number of PCR cycles. The paper's processing steps were these. About 54,000 +/- 9,700 unique UMI-labeled TRB cDNA molecules per library were extracted with MIGEC and MiXCR, with at least two reads per UMI required. On average, approximately 40,000 +/- 10,000 functional in-frame TRB CDR3 nucleotide clonotypes lacking stop codons were found per library. After downsampling to 5000 UMI-labeled TRB molecules per sample, diversity metrics, including normalized Shannon-Wiener and Chao1, were computed in VDJtools. VDJtools computed clonotype-size-weighted physicochemical properties of the central five CDR3 residues: interaction energy, strength, volume and Kidera factor 4. One entry per CDR3 protein sequence results from the TCRdb reprocessing of the reads, with DNA left out. The V and J calls were not made by the authors but by TCRdb's processing. This sample's listing comprises approximately 100,000 distinct CDR3 sequences. The ten largest clonotypes hold approximately 0.37% of the sample.

CDR1 and CDR2 are read off the germline V gene (reference sequence) as MNHNY and SVGAGI. The CDR3 spans 14 residues, from the cysteine through the phenylalanine. No DNA is recorded. The data derive from a study of CXCR3-negative and CXCR3-positive naive CD8 T cells (dated by TCRdb to the late 2010s). Context from the whole study: In total, about 140 million TRB reads were obtained, or roughly 1.5 +/- 0.3 million reads per library. Diversity and physicochemical repertoire analyses were performed on about a dozen donors pooled from two independent experiments. Naive subsets from five or six donors and memory cells from 3 donors were included in the TRBV-TRBJ cluster analysis. General conclusions and limits of the study: TRBV-TRBJ usage was similar between naive CXCR3-negative and CXCR3-positive cells from the same donor, while memory cells showed distinct patterns. Repertoire diversity was comparably high in both naive subsets but much lower in memory CD8+ T cells. CXCR3 expression partially decreased after cryopreservation, so most assays used freshly isolated PBMCs. TRB CDR3s from CXCR3-positive naive cells showed higher hydrophobicity (lower Kidera factor 4), lower energy, and higher strength and volume indices than CXCR3-negative naive cells. Because surface CD5, which is linked to self-reactivity in mice, was comparable between the naive subsets, TCR interaction strength was also inferred from TRB CDR3 physicochemical properties.

The sequenced sample consisted of naive CXCR3+ CD8+ T cells from blood. The cell subset or site label of this sample denotes: CD45RO-CCR7+CD27+CD95- naive CD8+ T cells expressing CXCR3 (TNR3+). The rearrangement joined TRBV6-6 to TRBJ2-7; no DNA is available, so the TRBD1 call from TCRdb remains unchecked. The sequence came from a human donor in good health. Some clones in this sample may be carry-over from other donors' samples. CDR3 loop: CASAYRGGLDEQYF.